Each of the 23 T cell receptor beta chains below was sequenced from the same sample in a study of T cell clonality in common variable immunodeficiency. Using immunoSEQ multiplex PCR, the repertoire was profiled, and TCRdb retains in-frame clones only, with some absent. The data show around 42,000 clones, with none appearing a single time. The sample taken for sequencing was peripheral blood mononuclear cells. These receptors originate from a person between 18 and 70 years old in good health.

This clone has ten or more counts. The CDR3 is CAISQTTANYGYTF. CDR3 bases read: TGTGCCATCAGTCAAACCACAGCTAACTATGGC. V gene TRBV10-3 combines with J gene TRBJ1-2; no firm D call. The sequenced fragment ends 3 residues before the CDR3 boundary, so the rest is inferred from the germline J gene. Trimming removed 5 bases at V and 0 bases at J, with 10 bases between. The CDR3 has 14 residues. Germline V gene sequence: CDR1 ENHRY, CDR2 SYGVKD.

At least ten counts were recorded for this clone. The read halts 3 residues ahead of the CDR3 end, with the missing end drawn from the germline J gene. This rearrangement joins TRBV7-2 to TRBJ1-6; maybe TRBD1 (5 bases). CDR3 length: 15 amino acids. Looked up from germline, CDR1 is SGHTA and CDR2 is FQGNSA. V lost 0 bases and J lost 9, with 12 bases in between. The DNA read from the CDR3 is TGTGCCAGCAGCTTAGCGGGGCTCAGGAGTTCACCC. This encodes CASSLAGLRSSP. Given in full, the CDR3 is CASSLAGLRSSPLHF.

This clone has at least ten counts. The read ends 3 residues before the CDR3 terminus; that terminus is restored from the germline J gene. This chain connects TRBV7-3 to TRBJ2-4; 11 bases are a match to TRBD2. With 2 bases clipped from V and 1 base from J, the junction kept 7 bases outside the gene matches. CDR3 size: 18 residues. From germline, CDR1 is SGHTA and CDR2 FQGTGA. The CDR3 loop reads CASSLLGPSGGAKNIQYF. Incomplete CDR3 DNA: TGTGCCAGCAGCTTATTAGGTCCTAGCGGGGGGGCCAAAAACATT.

This clone was found many times. The missing CDR3 end, 3 residues past where the read stops, is filled in from the germline J gene. This chain uses TRBV5-1 with TRBJ2-3, with a weak D call TRBD2 (5 bases). The CDR3 length is 14 residues. Germline CDR1 is SGHRS and CDR2 is YFSETQ. V lost 2 bases to trimming and J lost 4 bases, with 11 bases between them. The part of the CDR3 DNA that was read is TGCGCCAGCAGCTTCCAGACTAATGCAGATACG. Protein: CASSFQTNADT. From start to end, the CDR3 is CASSFQTNADTQYF.

This clone was found many times. The read ends 3 residues shy of where the CDR3 ends; the end is completed using the germline J gene. This rearrangement joins TRBV4-1 to TRBJ1-1; weak D call: TRBD1 (5 bases). This CDR3 is built from 17 residues. Trimming pared 5 bases from V and 7 bases from J, leaving 26 bases between. The germline V gene has CDR1 MGHRA and CDR2 YSYEKL. Partial CDR3 DNA: TGCGCCAGCAGCTCTACCCCACGGCGAAGCGGGGGGATTGAA. Amino acid sequence: CASSSTPRRSGGIE. In full, the CDR3 reads CASSSTPRRSGGIEAFF.

At least ten counts were recorded for this clone. The read comes to an end 3 residues before the CDR3 does, leaving the germline J gene to fill in the end. The chain has TRBV5-1 and TRBJ2-2; D is ambiguous. Germline V gene sequence: CDR1 SGHRS, CDR2 YFSETQ. The CDR3 length is 14 residues. V dropped 5 bases and J dropped 6 bases, with 14 bases sitting between them. The CDR3 DNA, read in part, is TGCGCCAGCAGAAACCAGGCCTCATCCGGGGAG. Its protein product is CASRNQASSGE. The full CDR3 sequence reads CASRNQASSGELFF. Full variable domain (outside the CDR3, taken from reference TRBV5-1 and TRBJ2-2): KAGVTQTPRYLIKTRGQQVTLSCSPISGHRSVSWYQQTPGQGLQFLFEYFSETQRNKGNFPGRFSGRQFSNSRSEMNVSTLELGDSALYLCASRNQASSGELFFGEGSRLTVL.

This clone has a count of ten or more. The read stops 3 residues short of the end of the CDR3; the missing end is completed from the germline J gene. The chain recombines TRBV29-1 with TRBJ2-2; 10 bases line up with TRBD1. Germline V gives CDR1 SQVTM, CDR2 ANQGSEA. The CDR3 loop spans 15 amino acids. CDR3 loop: CSAYPGTGDYEKLFF. The sequenced CDR3 bases are TGCAGCGCCTACCCCGGGACAGGGGACTATGAAAAG.

This clone has at least ten counts. Sequencing ends 3 residues short of the CDR3 end; the germline J gene provides the rest. The rearrangement links TRBV12-3 or TRBV12-4 to TRBJ2-3, with 7 positions matching TRBD2. The trim removed 6 bases at V and 2 bases at J, leaving 11 bases unmatched. This CDR3 has 16 residues. The CDR3 spells CASSRTTAGFTDTQYF. Partial CDR3 DNA: TGTGCCAGCAGCCGGACGACAGCGGGGTTCACAGATACG.

This clone was picked up many times. The sequence runs out 3 residues before the end of the CDR3; the remainder is reconstructed from the germline J gene. The chain carries TRBV9 and TRBJ2-3; 9 nucleotides match TRBD1. The V gene end was trimmed by 3 bases and the J gene end by 0 bases; junction bases not matched to a gene: 5. The CDR3 is 16 residues long. Germline V gene sequence: CDR1 SGDLS, CDR2 YYNGEE. CDR3 sequence reads: CASSGGTGLSTDTQYF. The DNA read from the CDR3 is TGTGCCAGCAGCGGCGGGACAGGGCTGAGCACAGATACG.

This clone was recorded many times. CDR3 protein: CASSPSGHLNYGYTF. The sequenced CDR3 bases are TGTGCCAGCTCACCATCGGGACATCTTAACTATGGC. V is TRBV18 and J is TRBJ1-2, with a possible D match to TRBD1 (6 bases). The read ends 3 residues early relative to the CDR3; the germline J gene fills the gap. This CDR3 is built from 15 residues. The V gene's germline CDR1 is KGHSH and CDR2 LQKENI. V shed 2 bases and J shed 1 base, with 11 bases lying between them.

This clone was detected ten times or more. The missing CDR3 end, 3 residues past where the read stops, is filled in from the germline J gene. This sample also contains other DNA sequences that code for the same CDR3. J is TRBJ1-2 and V is TRBV6-2 or TRBV6-3; D call uncertain. This CDR3 contains 12 residues. V lost 5 bases, J lost 4 bases, and 8 bases lay in between. CDR1 and CDR2 (germline): MNHEY, SVGEGT. The CDR3 spells CASSRQAYGYTF. Partial CDR3 DNA: TGTGCCAGCAGTCGCCAGGCCTATGGC.

Worth noting for this clone: The read is 3 residues too short to cover the CDR3 end, so that end is filled in from the germline J gene. V and J are TRBV5-1 and TRBJ2-7, with TRBD2 matching 10 bases. Germline CDR1 is SGHRS and CDR2 is YFSETQ. V dropped 0 bases and J dropped 3; count of bases not matched to a gene: 3. There are 15 residues in the CDR3. CDR3 residues: CASSLVTSGVYEQYF. Incomplete CDR3 DNA: TGCGCCAGCAGCTTGGTTACTAGCGGGGTCTACGAG.

The sample holds many counts of this clone. The read stops 3 residues short of the end of the CDR3; the missing end is completed from the germline J gene. The chain has TRBV23-1 and TRBJ1-6; tentative D call: TRBD1 (5 bases). TRBV23-1 counts as an open reading frame of uncertain function. Trimming took 0 bases from V and 2 from J, leaving 8 bases between them. The CDR3 loop spans 16 amino acids. The CDR3 reads CASSQSGGAYNSPLHF. CDR3 DNA, as far as it was read: TGCGCCAGCAGTCAATCGGGGGGGGCCTATAATTCACCC.

This clone was seen a handful of times. The sequence runs out 3 residues before the end of the CDR3; the remainder is reconstructed from the germline J gene. The chain uses TRBV20-1 and TRBJ2-1, with 10 bases fitting TRBD2. The CDR3 length is 14 residues. CDR1 and CDR2 (germline): DFQATT, SNEGSKA (reference sequence). Trimming removed 6 bases from V and 5 bases from J; junction bases left unmatched: 7. The chain's CDR3 is CSAESGRANNEQFF. The sequenced CDR3 bases are TGCAGTGCCGAGAGCGGGAGGGCTAACAATGAG.

This clone was observed at least ten times. The CDR3 extends 3 residues past the end of the read, so its final part is completed from the germline J gene. The chain combines TRBV7-2 with TRBJ2-4, with a tentative D call TRBD1 (6 bases). CDR1 SGHTA and CDR2 FQGNSA come from the germline V gene. This CDR3 region has 15 residues. V gave up 4 bases and J gave up 0 bases, with 10 bases separating them. CDR3 DNA, as far as it was read: TGTGCCAGCAGCTCGGCAGGGGTAGCCAAAAACATT. This sequence encodes CASSSAGVAKNI. The CDR3 in full is CASSSAGVAKNIQYF.

This clone was seen many times. The read terminates 3 residues before the CDR3 end, so the remaining end is supplied by the germline J gene. This chain connects TRBV12-3 or TRBV12-4 to TRBJ1-2; D might be TRBD1 (6 bases). V lost 6 bases to trimming and J lost 2 bases, with 13 bases between them. This CDR3 has 14 residues. CDR3 DNA, as far as it was read: TGTGCCAGCAGCTTCAGGCAGGGGAACTATGGC. This encodes CASSFRQGNYG. The whole CDR3 is CASSFRQGNYGYTF.

This clone was picked up many times. Incomplete CDR3 DNA: TGCGCCAGCAGCTTGGCCCCACTAGCGGGAGCCAAGGGGGCCTACGAG. This encodes CASSLAPLAGAKGAYE. The entire CDR3 reads CASSLAPLAGAKGAYEQYF. The genes are TRBV5-1 and TRBJ2-7, with 11 bases fitting TRBD2. The read terminates 3 residues before the CDR3 end, so the remaining end is supplied by the germline J gene. J was trimmed by 2 bases and V by 0 bases; bases with no gene match: 13. Germline assignment: CDR1 SGHRS and CDR2 YFSETQ. This CDR3 is 19 amino acids long.

This clone occurred many times. With the read ending 3 residues before the CDR3 end, the germline J gene is used to fill in that end. The gene calls are TRBV20-1 and TRBJ1-5, with 12 nucleotides matching TRBD1. The CDR3 runs 16 residues. Unmatched junction bases numbered 10, after V lost 3 bases and J lost 7 bases. The V gene's germline CDR1 is DFQATT and CDR2 SNEGSKA (reference sequence). The DNA read from the CDR3 is TGCAGTGCTAGTCCTTCGGGACAGGGGGCTTGGCAGCCC. Residues: CSASPSGQGAWQP. The entire CDR3 reads CSASPSGQGAWQPQHF.

A few counts support this clone. The read ends 3 residues early relative to the CDR3; the germline J gene fills the gap. This rearrangement joins TRBV7-9 to TRBJ2-1; no definite D call. Trimming cost V 5 bases and J 2 bases, with 10 bases left between them. Germline lookup yields CDR1 SEHNR and CDR2 FQNEAQ (reference sequence). This CDR3 is 14 amino acids long. The CDR3 here is CASSPQATYNEQFF. The CDR3 DNA, read in part, is TGTGCCAGCAGCCCCCAGGCAACCTACAATGAG.

A remark on this clone: The junction and the germline gene differ at one end; a read error may be behind it. The CDR3 end is not reached by the read, which stops 3 residues before it; the germline J gene fills it in. The V gene is TRBV7-9, the J gene TRBJ2-2; 11 bases agree with TRBD2. Looked up from germline, CDR1 is SEHNR and CDR2 is FQNEAQ (reference sequence). The CDR3 runs 15 residues. The chain's CDR3 is CTSSLNSGGARELFF. The covered CDR3 bases are TGTACCAGCAGCCTGAATAGCGGGGGGGCCCGGGAG.

The sample holds many counts of this clone. The CDR3 goes on 3 residues after the read ends, and that part is filled in from the germline J gene. The chain employs TRBV10-3 and TRBJ2-2; 8 positions agree with TRBD2. V lost 3 bases, J lost 1 base, and 4 bases stayed unmatched. CDR3 size: 16 residues. Germline CDR1 is ENHRY and CDR2 is SYGVKD. The part of the CDR3 DNA that was read is TGTGCCATCAGTGATTCGACTAGCGTGAACACCGGGGAG. Its protein is CAISDSTSVNTGE. The CDR3 reads in full as CAISDSTSVNTGELFF.

In this sample, this clone turned up many times. The observed sequence ends 3 residues before the CDR3 terminus, with the missing tail filled in from the germline J gene. This chain connects TRBV4-1 to TRBJ1-6; a weak D match, TRBD1 (5 bases). Germline CDR1 and CDR2: MGHRA and YSYEKL. With 3 bases removed from V and 10 bases from J, the gap between germline ends came to 13 bases. The CDR3 extends over 14 amino acids. The CDR3 sequence is CASSQAGSQSPLHF. CDR3 bases read: TGCGCCAGCAGCCAGGCAGGGTCCCAATCACCC.

There are many counts of this clone. CDR3 residues: CSVATGGMTDTQYF. The sequenced CDR3 bases are TGCAGCGTTGCTACAGGGGGCATGACAGATACG. V and J are TRBV29-1 and TRBJ2-3; 9 nucleotides match TRBD1. The DNA ends 3 residues before the CDR3 does, and the rest of the CDR3 is filled in from the germline J gene. V was pared by 4 bases and J by 3 bases, with 5 bases of the junction left unmatched. Germline values: CDR1 SQVTM, CDR2 ANQGSEA. The CDR3 is made up of 14 amino acids.